This TCR beta chain was identified in a study of T cells in women clearing cervical HPV infection. Across the whole study: Case blood was drawn when the lesion was first found; control blood after infection became undetectable. Study-level points and caveats: Each sample's T-cell count was unknown, possibly confounding richness. Repertoire richness, not evenness, was significantly elevated in CIN3+ cases versus controls.

The V gene lost 3 bases and the J gene lost 5 bases, with 10 bases spanning the gap. The CDR3 spans 13 residues. Germline CDR1 LNHDA, CDR2 SQIVND (reference sequence). Generated by immunoSEQ multiplex PCR, the TCRdb table keeps only in-frame clones and is missing some. Its clone listing holds approximately 17,000 clones. As regards this clone: The antigen is not known. The read terminates 3 residues before the CDR3 end, so the remaining end is supplied by the germline J gene.

V is TRBV19 and J is TRBJ2-5; a weak D match, TRBD1 (6 bases). This sequence was found in a woman between 18 and 70 years old with a cervical HPV16 infection that either progressed to CIN3+ or cleared (not recorded which). The specimen was blood buffy coat. The chain's CDR3 is CASSIDRMETQYF. The CDR3 bases that were read are TGTGCCAGTAGTATCGACAGGATGGAGACC. Drawing the rest from reference TRBV19 and TRBJ2-5, the complete variable domain is DGGITQSPKYLFRKEGQNVTLSCEQNLNHDAMYWYRQDPGQGLRLIYYSQIVNDFQKGDIAEGYSVSREKKESFPLTVTSAQKNPTAFYLCASSIDRMETQYFGPGTRLLVL.